This T cell receptor (beta chain) was captured by sequencing in a study of cytomegalovirus exposure and HLA in healthy donors. Study-level results: Rarity marked most TCR sequences, yet some public TCRs occurred in many donors. Further analysis was carried out later, and it showed several of the most significant clusters appearing linked to common viral pathogens. CMV serostatus was the sole immune exposure information available. Reportedly, cytomegalovirus status was diagnosed with high sensitivity and specificity.

Points on this clone: What it binds is unknown.

Amplification used 60 Vbeta primers and 13 Jbeta primers. Produced via immunoSEQ multiplex PCR; TCRdb's table is partial and in-frame only. The sample yields over 75,000 clones, roughly 83% seen once. Trimming took off 5 bases at V and 4 bases at J, with 18 bases between the two ends. This CDR3 spans 16 amino acids. Looked up from germline, CDR1 is SGHDT and CDR2 is YYEEEE. The chain has TRBV5-6 and TRBJ1-4; tentatively, D is TRBD1 (6 bases). Material for sequencing was PBMCs. This receptor was obtained from a woman in her fifties or sixties in good health and CMV-seronegative. The CDR3 bases are TGTGCCAGCAGTACCGGGACACCTACTTTTAATGAAAAACTGTTTTTT. Amino acid sequence: CASSTGTPTFNEKLFF.